Listed below are T cell receptor beta chains from one sample, sequenced in a study of blood T cell repertoires in COVID-19. Sequencing was performed with immunoSEQ multiplex PCR; in TCRdb, only in-frame clones are kept and a portion is missing. Here the sample spans about 130,000 clones, about 88% being singletons. Sequenced: peripheral blood. Every receptor here comes from a woman over 75 with acute or convalescent COVID-19. Each CDR3 is given with its conserved first and last residue. The D gene is left open where the match is weak. Some rows have no size entry. The others give once, few or many, or a class for an expanded clone.

>.|TRBD2|TRBJ2-1|TRBV6-5
TGTGCCAGCAGTCCCGGGACTAGCGGAGACAATGAGCAGTTCTTC
CASSPGTSGDNEQFF
>.|.|TRBJ1-6|TRBV4-2
TGTGCCAGCAGCCAAACAGGTTTAGATTCACCCCTCCACTTT
CASSQTGLDSPLHF
>few|.|TRBJ2-3|TRBV18
TGTGCCAGCTCGGCAGGGGGAGCGGGAGATACGCAGTATTTT
CASSAGGAGDTQYF
>once|TRBD1|TRBJ2-1|TRBV18
TGTGCCAGCTCACGGATTCTAGGGGGCCATGAGCAGTTCTTC
CASSRILGGHEQFF
>.|.|TRBJ1-5|TRBV19
TGTGCCAGTAGTATGCCAGGGAACCAGCCCCAGCATTTT
CASSMPGNQPQHF
>.|.|TRBJ2-5|TRBV6-6
TGTGCCAGCAGTTACTCGAGTTTCGGACAATCGGAGACCCAGTACTTC
CASSYSSFGQSETQYF
>.|.|TRBJ1-3|TRBV27
TGTGCCAGCAGTTTAACGGGACACCCTTTTGCCACCATATATTTT
CASSLTGHPFATIYF
>.|.|TRBJ2-2|TRBV7-9
TGTGCCAGCAGCTTTACCCGCGGTGGGTACACCGGGGAGCTGTTTTTT
CASSFTRGGYTGELFF
>.|.|TRBJ1-2|TRBV4-3
TGCGCCAGCAGCCACACTGCCAACTATGGCTACACCTTC
CASSHTANYGYTF
>.|.|TRBJ2-1|TRBV6-5
TGTGCCAGCAACAGGGTTTCCTACAATGAGCAGTTCTTC
CASNRVSYNEQFF
>many|.|TRBJ2-7|TRBV29-1
TGCAGCGTTGAGCAGGCACCCGCGGGGAAGCAGTACTTC
CSVEQAPAGKQYF